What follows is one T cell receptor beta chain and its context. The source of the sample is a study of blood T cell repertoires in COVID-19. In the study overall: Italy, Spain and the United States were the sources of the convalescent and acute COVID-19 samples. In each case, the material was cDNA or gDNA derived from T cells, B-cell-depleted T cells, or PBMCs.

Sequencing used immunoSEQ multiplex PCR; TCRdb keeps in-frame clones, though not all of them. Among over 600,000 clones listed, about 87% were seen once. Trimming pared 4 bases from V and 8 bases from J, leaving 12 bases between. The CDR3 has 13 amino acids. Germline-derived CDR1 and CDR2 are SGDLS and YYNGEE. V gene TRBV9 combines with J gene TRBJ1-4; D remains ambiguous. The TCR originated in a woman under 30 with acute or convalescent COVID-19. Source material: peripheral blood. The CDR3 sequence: CASSPSPIEKLFF. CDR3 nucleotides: TGTGCCAGCAGCCCCAGTCCAATCGAAAAACTGTTTTTT.